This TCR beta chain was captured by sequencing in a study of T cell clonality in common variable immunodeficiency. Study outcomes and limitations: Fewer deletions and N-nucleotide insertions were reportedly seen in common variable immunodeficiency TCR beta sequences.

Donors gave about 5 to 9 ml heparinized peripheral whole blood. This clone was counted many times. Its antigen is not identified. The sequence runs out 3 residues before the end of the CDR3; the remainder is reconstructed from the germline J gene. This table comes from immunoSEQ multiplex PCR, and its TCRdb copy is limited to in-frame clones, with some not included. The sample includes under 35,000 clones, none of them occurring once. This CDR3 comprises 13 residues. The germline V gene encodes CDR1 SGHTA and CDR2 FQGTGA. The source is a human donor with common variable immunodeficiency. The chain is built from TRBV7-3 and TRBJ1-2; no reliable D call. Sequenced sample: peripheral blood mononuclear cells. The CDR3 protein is CASSLPMGVGYTF. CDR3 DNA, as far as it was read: TGTGCCAGCAGCTTACCCATGGGCGTCGGC. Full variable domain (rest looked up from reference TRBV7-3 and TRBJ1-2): GAGVSQTPSNKVTEKGKYVELRCDPISGHTALYWYRQSLGQGPEFLIYFQGTGAADDSGLPNDRFFAVRPEGSVSTLKIQRTERGDSAVYLCASSLPMGVGYTFGSGTRLTVV.